The rows below give T cell receptor beta chains drawn from one sample of a study of blood T cells in healthy people across ages. From the 5' RACE reads, TCRdb called clonotypes with MiXCR, one entry per CDR3 protein. The sample carries hundreds of thousands of distinct CDR3 sequences, 46% recorded once. Sequenced material: blood. Receptors originate from a man of 80 years or more in good health. CDR3s include the opening cysteine and the closing phenylalanine or tryptophan. The order of the fields is J gene, clone size, D gene, CDR3 length, V gene, CDR3 DNA, CDR3 protein. D genes are given only for firm matches. Not all rows give a size; the values are once, few, many and, for expanded clones, a class.

>TRBJ2-6|once|TRBD1|18|TRBV6-1
TGTGCCAGCAGTCGCACCGGGACAGGGGTGGCTGGGGCCAACGTCCTGACTTTC
CASSRTGTGVAGANVLTF
>TRBJ2-1|few|.|13|TRBV20-1
TGCAGTGCTTCCCGCCCCGCTTACAATGAGCAGTTCTTC
CSASRPAYNEQFF
>TRBJ1-1|.|.|12|TRBV5-1
TGCGCCAGCAGGAGGGAGAGTACTGAAGCTTTCTTT
CASRRESTEAFF
>TRBJ1-2|few|.|14|TRBV7-9
TGTGCCAGCAGCTTCGTTGGCAGAGGGTATGGCTACACCTTC
CASSFVGRGYGYTF
>TRBJ2-1|.|TRBD2|14|TRBV29-1
TGCAGCGCCCCTACTAGCGGGGCAATGAATGAGCAGTTCTTC
CSAPTSGAMNEQFF
>TRBJ2-5|.|TRBD2|16|TRBV9
TGTACCAACAGCCCTCCTCAGGCTAGCGGGAGGAATGAGCAGTACTTC
CTNSPPQASGRNEQYF
>TRBJ2-3|.|TRBD2|17|TRBV3-1
TGTGCCAGCAGCCAAGGTCGCGCTAGCGGGGGCACAGATACGCAGTATTTT
CASSQGRASGGTDTQYF
>TRBJ2-1|few|TRBD2|17|TRBV13
TGTGCCAGCAGCTTAAAAGTCGGACTAGCGGGCTACAATGAGCAGTTCTTC
CASSLKVGLAGYNEQFF
>TRBJ2-1|.|.|15|TRBV18
TGTGCCAGCTCACCACCGAACGGGGGCTACAATGAGCAGTTCTTC
CASSPPNGGYNEQFF
>TRBJ2-7|.|TRBD2|16|TRBV6-2/TRBV6-3
TGTGCCAGCAGTTCCGGGACTAGCGGAGGATACAATGAGCAGTACTTC
CASSSGTSGGYNEQYF
>TRBJ1-5|.|.|15|TRBV12-3/TRBV12-4
TGTGCCAGCAGTTTCGGGGGTGGGGGCAATCAGCCCCAGCATTTT
CASSFGGGGNQPQHF
>TRBJ2-5|.|.|11|TRBV3-1
TGTGCCAGCAGCCATACGGAGACCCAGTACTTC
CASSHTETQYF
>TRBJ2-5|few|TRBD1|13|TRBV12-3/TRBV12-4
TGTGCCAGCAGACAGGGGGTCCAAGAGACCCAGTACTTC
CASRQGVQETQYF
>TRBJ2-5|once|.|13|TRBV20-1
TGCAGTGCTAGCCGGTCGGGCGGGGAGACCCAGTACTTC
CSASRSGGETQYF
>TRBJ2-1|.|TRBD2|16|TRBV7-2
TGTGCCAGCAGCTTAGGGGGGACTAGCGGCCGGATGGAGCAGTTCTTC
CASSLGGTSGRMEQFF
>TRBJ2-7|few|TRBD2|15|TRBV28
TGTGCCAGCAGTCCCGCCGGGACTAGTCCTGGCGAGCAGTACTTC
CASSPAGTSPGEQYF